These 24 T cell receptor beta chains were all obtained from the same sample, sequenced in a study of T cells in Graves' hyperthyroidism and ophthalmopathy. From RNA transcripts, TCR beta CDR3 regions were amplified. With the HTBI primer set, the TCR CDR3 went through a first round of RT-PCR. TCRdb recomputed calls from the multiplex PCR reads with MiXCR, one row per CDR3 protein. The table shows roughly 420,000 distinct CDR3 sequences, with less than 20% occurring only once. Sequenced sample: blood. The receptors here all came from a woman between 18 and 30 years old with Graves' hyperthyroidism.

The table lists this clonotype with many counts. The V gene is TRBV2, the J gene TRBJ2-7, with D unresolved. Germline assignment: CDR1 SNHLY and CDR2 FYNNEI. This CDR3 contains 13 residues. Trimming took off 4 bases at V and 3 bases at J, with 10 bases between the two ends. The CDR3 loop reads CASSARAGYEQYF. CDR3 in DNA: TGTGCCAGCAGTGCAAGGGCAGGCTACGAGCAGTACTTC.

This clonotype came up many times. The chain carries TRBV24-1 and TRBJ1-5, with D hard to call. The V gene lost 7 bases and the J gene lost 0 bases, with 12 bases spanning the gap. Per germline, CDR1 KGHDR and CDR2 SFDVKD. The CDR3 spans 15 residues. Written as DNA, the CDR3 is TGTGCCACCAGGACATCGGCAGATAGCAATCAGCCCCAGCATTTT. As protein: CATRTSADSNQPQHF.

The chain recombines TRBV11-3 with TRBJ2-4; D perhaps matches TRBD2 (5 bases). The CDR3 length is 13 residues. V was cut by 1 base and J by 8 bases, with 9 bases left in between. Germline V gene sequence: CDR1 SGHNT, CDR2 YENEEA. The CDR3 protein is CASSLVLGDIQYF. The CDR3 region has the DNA TGTGCCAGCAGCTTAGTTCTCGGGGACATTCAGTACTTC.

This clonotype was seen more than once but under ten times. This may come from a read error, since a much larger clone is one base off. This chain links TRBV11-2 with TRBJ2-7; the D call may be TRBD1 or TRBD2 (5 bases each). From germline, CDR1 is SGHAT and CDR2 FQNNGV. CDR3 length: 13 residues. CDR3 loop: CVSSWGSSYEQYF. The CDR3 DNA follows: TGTGTCAGCAGCTGGGGGAGCTCCTACGAGCAGTACTTC.

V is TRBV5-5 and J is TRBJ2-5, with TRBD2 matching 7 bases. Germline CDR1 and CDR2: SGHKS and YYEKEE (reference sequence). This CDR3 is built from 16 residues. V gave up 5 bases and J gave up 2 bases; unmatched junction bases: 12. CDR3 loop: CASRRGAGSGQETQYF. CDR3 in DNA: TGTGCCAGCAGGCGAGGAGCGGGGTCTGGGCAAGAGACCCAGTACTTC.

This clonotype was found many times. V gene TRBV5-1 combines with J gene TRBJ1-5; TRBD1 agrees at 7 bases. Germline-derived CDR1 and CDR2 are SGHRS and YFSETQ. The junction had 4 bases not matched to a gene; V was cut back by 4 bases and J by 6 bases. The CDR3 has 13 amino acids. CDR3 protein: CASSPEGAQPQHF. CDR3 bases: TGCGCCAGCAGCCCGGAGGGGGCTCAGCCCCAGCATTTT.

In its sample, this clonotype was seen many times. CDR3 coding DNA: TGTGCCAGCAGCCGGAGGGGTCCCAACGGGGGAACCCGCTACAATGAGCAGTTCTTC. Translating gives CASSRRGPNGGTRYNEQFF. This chain joins TRBV12-3 or TRBV12-4 and TRBJ2-1, with a weak D call TRBD2 (6 bases). The CDR3 runs to 19 residues. V dropped 6 bases and J dropped 3 bases, with 27 bases sitting between them.

CDR3 nucleotides: TGCGCCAGCAGCCCACAGGGGGCGACGGGGGAGCAGTACTTC. This encodes CASSPQGATGEQYF. The chain has TRBV5-1 and TRBJ2-7; 9 bases line up with TRBD1. This CDR3 spans 14 amino acids. V shed 4 bases and J 7 bases; nucleotides not matched to a gene: 9. Looked up from germline, CDR1 is SGHRS and CDR2 is YFSETQ.

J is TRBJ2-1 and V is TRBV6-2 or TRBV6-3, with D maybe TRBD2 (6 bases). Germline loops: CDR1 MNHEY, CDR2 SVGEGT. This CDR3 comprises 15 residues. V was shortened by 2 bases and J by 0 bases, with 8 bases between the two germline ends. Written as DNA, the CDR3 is TGTGCCAGCAGTTACCGGGGGAACTCCTACAATGAGCAGTTCTTC. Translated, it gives CASSYRGNSYNEQFF.

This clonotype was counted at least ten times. CDR3 sequence reads: CASRTGGGNSPLHF. As DNA, the CDR3 is TGTGCCAGCAGGACAGGGGGCGGTAATTCACCCCTCCACTTT. The chain has TRBV28 and TRBJ1-6, with TRBD1 matching 10 bases. The V gene's germline CDR1 is MDHEN and CDR2 SYDVKM. Trimming took 6 bases from V and 6 from J; bases not matched to a gene: 2. The CDR3 loop spans 14 amino acids.

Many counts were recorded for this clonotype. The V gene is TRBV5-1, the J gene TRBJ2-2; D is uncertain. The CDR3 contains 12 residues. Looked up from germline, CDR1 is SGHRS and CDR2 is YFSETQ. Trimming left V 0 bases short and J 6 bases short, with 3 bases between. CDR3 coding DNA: TGCGCCAGCAGCTTGGCGGCCGGGGAGCTGTTTTTT. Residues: CASSLAAGELFF.

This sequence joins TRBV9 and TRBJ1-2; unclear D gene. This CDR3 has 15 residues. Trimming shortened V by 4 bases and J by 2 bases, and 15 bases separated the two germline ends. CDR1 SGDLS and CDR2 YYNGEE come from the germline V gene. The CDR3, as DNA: TGTGCCAGCAGCACACACACTTCGGACAACTATGGCTACACCTTC. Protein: CASSTHTSDNYGYTF. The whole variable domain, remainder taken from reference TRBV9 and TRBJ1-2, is DSGVTQTPKHLITATGQRVTLRCSPRSGDLSVYWYQQSLDQGLQFLIQYYNGEERAKGNILERFSAQQFPDLHSELNLSSLELGDSALYFCASSTHTSDNYGYTFGSGTRLTVV.

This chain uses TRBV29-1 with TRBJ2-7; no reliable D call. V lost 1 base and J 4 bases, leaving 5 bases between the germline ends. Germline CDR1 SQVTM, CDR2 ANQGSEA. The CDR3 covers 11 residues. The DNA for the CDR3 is TGCAGCGTTGAAGTACAGTACGAGCAGTACTTC. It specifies CSVEVQYEQYF.

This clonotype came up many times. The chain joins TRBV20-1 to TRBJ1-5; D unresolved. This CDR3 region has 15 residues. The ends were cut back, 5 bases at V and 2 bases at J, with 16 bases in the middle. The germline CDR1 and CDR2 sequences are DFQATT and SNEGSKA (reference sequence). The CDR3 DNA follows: TGCAGTGCTGCCCAACGAACCGGGGGCAATCAGCCCCAGCATTTT. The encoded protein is CSAAQRTGGNQPQHF.

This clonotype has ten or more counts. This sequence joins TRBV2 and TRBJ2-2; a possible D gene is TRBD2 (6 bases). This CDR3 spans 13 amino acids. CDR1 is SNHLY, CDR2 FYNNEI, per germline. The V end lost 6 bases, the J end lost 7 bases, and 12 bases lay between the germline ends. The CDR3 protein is CASRGGSVGELFF. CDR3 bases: TGTGCCAGCAGGGGAGGTAGCGTCGGGGAGCTGTTTTTT.

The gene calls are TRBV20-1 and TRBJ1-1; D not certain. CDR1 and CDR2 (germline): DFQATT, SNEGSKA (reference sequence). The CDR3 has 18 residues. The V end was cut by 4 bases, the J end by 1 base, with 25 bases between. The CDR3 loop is CSATDRADNFRGNTEAFF. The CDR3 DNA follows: TGCAGTGCTACTGACCGGGCAGATAACTTTCGGGGGAACACTGAAGCTTTCTTT.

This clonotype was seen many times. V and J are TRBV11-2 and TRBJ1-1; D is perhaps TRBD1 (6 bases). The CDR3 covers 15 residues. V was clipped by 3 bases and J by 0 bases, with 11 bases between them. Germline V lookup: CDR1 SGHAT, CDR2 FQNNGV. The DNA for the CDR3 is TGTGCCAGCAGCTTCCATTACAGGGTGAACACTGAAGCTTTCTTT. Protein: CASSFHYRVNTEAFF.

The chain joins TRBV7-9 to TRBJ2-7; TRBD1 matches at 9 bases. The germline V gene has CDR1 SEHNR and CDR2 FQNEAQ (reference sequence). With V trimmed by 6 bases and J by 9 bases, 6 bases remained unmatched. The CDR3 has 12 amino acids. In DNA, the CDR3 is TGTGCCAGCAGAGGGACAGGGAACACGCAGTACTTC. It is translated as CASRGTGNTQYF.

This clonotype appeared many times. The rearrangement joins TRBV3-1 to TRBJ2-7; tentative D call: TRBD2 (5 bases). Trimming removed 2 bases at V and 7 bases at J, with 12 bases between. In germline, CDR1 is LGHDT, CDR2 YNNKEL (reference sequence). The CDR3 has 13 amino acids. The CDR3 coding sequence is TGTGCCAGCAGCCAAAAGCGGAGTGGGGAGCAGTACTTC. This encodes CASSQKRSGEQYF.

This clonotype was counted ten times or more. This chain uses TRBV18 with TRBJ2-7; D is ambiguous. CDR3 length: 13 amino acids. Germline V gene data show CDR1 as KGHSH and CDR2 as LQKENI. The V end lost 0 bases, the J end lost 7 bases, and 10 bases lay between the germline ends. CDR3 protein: CASSPPMSEEQYF. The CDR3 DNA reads TGTGCCAGCTCACCACCGATGTCGGAGGAGCAGTACTTC.

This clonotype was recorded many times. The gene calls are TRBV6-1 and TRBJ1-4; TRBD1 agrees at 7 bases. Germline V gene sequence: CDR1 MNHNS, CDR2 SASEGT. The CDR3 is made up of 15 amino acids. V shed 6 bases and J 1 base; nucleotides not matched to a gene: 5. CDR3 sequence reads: CASRYRQGTNEKLFF. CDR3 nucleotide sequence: TGTGCCAGCAGGTACAGACAGGGAACTAATGAAAAACTGTTTTTT.

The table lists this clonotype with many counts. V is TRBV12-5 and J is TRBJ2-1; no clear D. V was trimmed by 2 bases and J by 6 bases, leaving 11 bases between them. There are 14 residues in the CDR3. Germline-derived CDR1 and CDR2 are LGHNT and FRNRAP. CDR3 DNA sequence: TGTGCTAGTGGTTTGTCTGGCTCTTCCAATGAGCAGTTCTTC. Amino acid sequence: CASGLSGSSNEQFF.

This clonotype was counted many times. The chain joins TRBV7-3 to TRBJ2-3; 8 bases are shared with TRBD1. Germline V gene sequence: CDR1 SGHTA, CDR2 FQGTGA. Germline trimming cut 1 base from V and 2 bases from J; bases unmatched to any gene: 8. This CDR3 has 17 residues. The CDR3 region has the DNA TGTGCCAGCAGCTTAAAGGCTAGGCAGGGGGCCACAGATACGCAGTATTTT. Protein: CASSLKARQGATDTQYF.

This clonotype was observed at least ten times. The DNA of the CDR3 is TGTGCCAGCAGCCAAAGAAGGGAGACTAGCGGGAGTGCAGATACGCAGTATTTT. Amino acids: CASSQRRETSGSADTQYF. The chain has TRBV3-1 and TRBJ2-3; the match to TRBD2 covers 12 bases. This CDR3 region has 18 residues. The J segment lost 4 bases and the V segment lost 2 bases, leaving 10 bases of the junction unmatched. The germline gives CDR1 LGHDT, CDR2 YNNKEL (reference sequence).